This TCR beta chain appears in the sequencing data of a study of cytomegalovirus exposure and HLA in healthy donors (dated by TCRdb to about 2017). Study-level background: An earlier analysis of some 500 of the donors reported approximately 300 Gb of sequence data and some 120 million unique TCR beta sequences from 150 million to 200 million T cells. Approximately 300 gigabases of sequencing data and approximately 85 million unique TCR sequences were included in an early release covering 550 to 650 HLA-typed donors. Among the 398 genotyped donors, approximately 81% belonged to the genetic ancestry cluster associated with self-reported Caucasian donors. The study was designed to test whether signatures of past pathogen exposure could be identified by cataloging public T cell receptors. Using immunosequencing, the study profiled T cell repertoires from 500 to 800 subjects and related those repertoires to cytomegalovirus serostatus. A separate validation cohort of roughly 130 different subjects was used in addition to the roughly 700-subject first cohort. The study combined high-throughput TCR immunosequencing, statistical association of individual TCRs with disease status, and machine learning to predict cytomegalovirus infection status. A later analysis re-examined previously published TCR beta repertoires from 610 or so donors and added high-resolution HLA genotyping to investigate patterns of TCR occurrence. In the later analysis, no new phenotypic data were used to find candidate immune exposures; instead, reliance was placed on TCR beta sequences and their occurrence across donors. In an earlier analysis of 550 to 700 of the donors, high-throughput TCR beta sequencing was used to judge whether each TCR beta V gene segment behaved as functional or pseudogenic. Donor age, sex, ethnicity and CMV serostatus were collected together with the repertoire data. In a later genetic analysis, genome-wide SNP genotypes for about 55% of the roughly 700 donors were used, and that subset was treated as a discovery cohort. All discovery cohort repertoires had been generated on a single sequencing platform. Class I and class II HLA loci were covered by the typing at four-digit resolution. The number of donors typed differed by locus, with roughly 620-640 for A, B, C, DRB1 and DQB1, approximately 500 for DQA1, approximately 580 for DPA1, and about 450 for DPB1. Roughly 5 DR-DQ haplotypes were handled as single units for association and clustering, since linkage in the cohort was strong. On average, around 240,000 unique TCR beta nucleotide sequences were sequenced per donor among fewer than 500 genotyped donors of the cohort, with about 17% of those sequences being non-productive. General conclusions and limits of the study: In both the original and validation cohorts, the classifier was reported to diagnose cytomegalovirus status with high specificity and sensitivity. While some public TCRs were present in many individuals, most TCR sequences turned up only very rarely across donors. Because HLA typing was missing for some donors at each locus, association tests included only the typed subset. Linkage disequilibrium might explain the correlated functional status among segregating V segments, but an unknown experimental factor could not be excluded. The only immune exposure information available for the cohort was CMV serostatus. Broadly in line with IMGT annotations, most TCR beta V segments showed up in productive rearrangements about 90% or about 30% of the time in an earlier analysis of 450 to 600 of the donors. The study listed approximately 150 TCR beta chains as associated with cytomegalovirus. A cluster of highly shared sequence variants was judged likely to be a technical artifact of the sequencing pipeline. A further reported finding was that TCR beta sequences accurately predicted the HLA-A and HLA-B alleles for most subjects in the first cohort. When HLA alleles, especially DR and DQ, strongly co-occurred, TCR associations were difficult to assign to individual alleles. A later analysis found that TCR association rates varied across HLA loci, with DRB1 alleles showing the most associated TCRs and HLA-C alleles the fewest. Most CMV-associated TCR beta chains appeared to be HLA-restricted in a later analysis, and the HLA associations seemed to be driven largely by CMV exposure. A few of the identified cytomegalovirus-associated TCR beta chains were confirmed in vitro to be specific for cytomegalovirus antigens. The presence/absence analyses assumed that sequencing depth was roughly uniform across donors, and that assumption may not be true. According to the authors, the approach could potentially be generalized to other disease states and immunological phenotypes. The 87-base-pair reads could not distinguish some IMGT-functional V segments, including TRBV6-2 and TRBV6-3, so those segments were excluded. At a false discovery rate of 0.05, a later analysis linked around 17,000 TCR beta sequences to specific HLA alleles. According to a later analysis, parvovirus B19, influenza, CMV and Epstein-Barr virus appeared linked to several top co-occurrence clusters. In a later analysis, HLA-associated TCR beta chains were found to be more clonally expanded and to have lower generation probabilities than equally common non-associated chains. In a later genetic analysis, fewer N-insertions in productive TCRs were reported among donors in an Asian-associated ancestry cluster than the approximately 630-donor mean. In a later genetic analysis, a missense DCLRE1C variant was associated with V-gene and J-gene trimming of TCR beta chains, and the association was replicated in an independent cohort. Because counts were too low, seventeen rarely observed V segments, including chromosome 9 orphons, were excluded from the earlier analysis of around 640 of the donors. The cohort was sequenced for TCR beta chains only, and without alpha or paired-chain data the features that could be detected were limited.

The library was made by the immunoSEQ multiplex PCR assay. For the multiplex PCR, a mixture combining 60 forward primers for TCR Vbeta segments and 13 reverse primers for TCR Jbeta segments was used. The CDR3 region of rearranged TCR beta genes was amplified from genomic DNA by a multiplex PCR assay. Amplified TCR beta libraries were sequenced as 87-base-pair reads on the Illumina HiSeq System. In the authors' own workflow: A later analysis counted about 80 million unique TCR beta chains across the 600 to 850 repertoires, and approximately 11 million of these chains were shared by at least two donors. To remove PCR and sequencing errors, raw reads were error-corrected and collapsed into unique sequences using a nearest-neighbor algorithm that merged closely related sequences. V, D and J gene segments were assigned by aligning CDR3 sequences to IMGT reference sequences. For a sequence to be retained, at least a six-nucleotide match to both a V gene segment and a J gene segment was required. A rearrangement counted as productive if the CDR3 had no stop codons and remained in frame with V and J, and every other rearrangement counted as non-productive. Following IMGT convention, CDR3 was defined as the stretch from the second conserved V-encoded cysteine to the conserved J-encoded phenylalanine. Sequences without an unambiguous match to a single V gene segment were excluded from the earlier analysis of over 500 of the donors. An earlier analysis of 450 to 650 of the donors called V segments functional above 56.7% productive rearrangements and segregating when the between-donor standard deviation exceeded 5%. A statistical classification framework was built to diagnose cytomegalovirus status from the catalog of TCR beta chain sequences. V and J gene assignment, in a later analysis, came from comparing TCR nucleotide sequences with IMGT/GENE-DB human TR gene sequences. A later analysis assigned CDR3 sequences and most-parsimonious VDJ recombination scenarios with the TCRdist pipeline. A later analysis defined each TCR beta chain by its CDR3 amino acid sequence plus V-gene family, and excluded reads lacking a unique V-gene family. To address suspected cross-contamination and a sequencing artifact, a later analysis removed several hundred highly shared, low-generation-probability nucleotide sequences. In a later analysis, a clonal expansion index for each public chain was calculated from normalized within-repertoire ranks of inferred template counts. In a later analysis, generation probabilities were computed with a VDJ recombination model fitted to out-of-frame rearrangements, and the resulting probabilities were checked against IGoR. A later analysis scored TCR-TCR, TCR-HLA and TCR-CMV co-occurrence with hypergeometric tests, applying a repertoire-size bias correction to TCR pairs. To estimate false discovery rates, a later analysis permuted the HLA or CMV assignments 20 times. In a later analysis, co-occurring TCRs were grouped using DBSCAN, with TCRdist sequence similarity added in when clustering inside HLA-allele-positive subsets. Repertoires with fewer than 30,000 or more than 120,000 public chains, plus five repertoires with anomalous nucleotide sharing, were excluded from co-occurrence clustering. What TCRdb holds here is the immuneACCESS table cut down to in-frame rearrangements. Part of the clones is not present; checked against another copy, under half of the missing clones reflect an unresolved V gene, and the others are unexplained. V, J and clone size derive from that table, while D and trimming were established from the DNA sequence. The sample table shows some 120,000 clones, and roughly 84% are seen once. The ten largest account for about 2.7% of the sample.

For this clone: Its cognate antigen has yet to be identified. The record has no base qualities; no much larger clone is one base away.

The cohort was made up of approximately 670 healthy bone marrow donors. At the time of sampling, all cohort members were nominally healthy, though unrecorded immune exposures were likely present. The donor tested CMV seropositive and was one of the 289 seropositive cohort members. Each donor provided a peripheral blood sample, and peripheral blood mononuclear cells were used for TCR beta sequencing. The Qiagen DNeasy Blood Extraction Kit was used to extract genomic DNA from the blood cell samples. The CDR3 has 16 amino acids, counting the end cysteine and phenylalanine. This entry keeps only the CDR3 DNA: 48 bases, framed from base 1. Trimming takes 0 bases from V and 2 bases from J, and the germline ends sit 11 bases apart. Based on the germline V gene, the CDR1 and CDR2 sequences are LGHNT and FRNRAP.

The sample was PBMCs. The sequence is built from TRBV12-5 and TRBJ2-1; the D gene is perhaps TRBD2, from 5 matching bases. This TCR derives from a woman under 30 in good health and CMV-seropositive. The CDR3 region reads CASGLVLVGTYNEQFF. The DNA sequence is TGTGCTAGTGGTTTGGTACTAGTGGGAACCTACAATGAGCAGTTCTTC.